These 3 T cell receptor beta chains came from one sample sequenced in a study of blood T cell repertoires in COVID-19. Assay: immunoSEQ multiplex PCR; the TCRdb copy retains only in-frame clones and omits some. The sample includes around 180,000 clones, approximately 73% seen only once; the top ten take about a sixth. Sequenced: PBMCs or T cells enriched from blood (not recorded which). The receptors derive from a woman aged 45 to 65 with acute COVID-19.

This sequence joins TRBV21-1 and TRBJ2-7; no DNA check was done on the table's D call, TRBD2. TRBV21-1 corresponds to a pseudogene. The length of the CDR3 is 11 residues. The CDR3 reads CALGEGPEQYV. The CDR3 bases are TGTGCCTTGGGGGAGGGTCCCGAGCAGTACGTC.

The rearrangement joins TRBV27 to TRBJ2-7; 7 bases line up with TRBD1. The CDR3 totals 14 residues. Per germline, CDR1 MNHEY and CDR2 SMNVEV (reference sequence). V gave up 5 bases and J gave up 2 bases; unmatched junction bases: 6. The CDR3 DNA is TGTGCCAGCAGTCAAGGACAGGACGCCTACGAGCAGTACGTC. Its protein product is CASSQGQDAYEQYV.

V gene TRBV2 combines with J gene TRBJ1-1; D may be TRBD1 (6 bases). V was pared by 3 bases and J by 0 bases, with 11 bases between. Looked up from germline, CDR1 is SNHLY and CDR2 is FYNNEI. There are 15 residues in the CDR3. CDR3 sequence: CASSDPGVMNTEAFF. The CDR3 DNA reads TGTGCCAGCAGTGATCCAGGGGTGATGAACACTGAAGCTTTCTTT.